Shown below are 6 T cell receptor beta chains from a single sample sequenced in a study of control samples from healthy donors and cancer patients. The method was immunoSEQ multiplex PCR; TCRdb's version includes in-frame clones alone and lacks a portion of them. This sample's table has some 180,000 clones. Sequencing was performed on blood. The receptors shown here come from a woman in her 30s in good health.

This chain joins TRBV6-4 and TRBJ1-2; D unresolved. Trimming took 0 bases from V and 4 from J, leaving 9 bases between them. This CDR3 is built from 14 residues. Germline V lookup: CDR1 MRHNA, CDR2 SNTAGT. CDR3 sequence reads: CASSDSRGIYGYTF. The CDR3 DNA is TGTGCCAGCAGTGACTCACGCGGGATCTATGGCTACACCTTC.

The rearrangement uses TRBV5-1 and TRBJ1-1, with 7 bases fitting TRBD1. V was pared by 4 bases and J by 2 bases, with 8 bases of the junction left unmatched. Germline loops: CDR1 SGHRS, CDR2 YFSETQ. CDR3 length: 15 amino acids. Here the CDR3 reads CASSRGQRLNTEAFF. DNA for the CDR3: TGCGCCAGCAGCCGGGGACAGCGACTTAACACTGAAGCTTTCTTT.

This chain uses TRBV5-1 with TRBJ2-1, with D unclear. The V gene lost 0 bases and the J gene lost 5 bases, with 3 bases spanning the gap. Germline CDR1 and CDR2: SGHRS and YFSETQ. The CDR3 extends over 12 amino acids. For the CDR3, the DNA is TGCGCCAGCAGCTTGGACAACAATGAGCAGTTCTTC. It encodes CASSLDNNEQFF.

The gene calls are TRBV11-3 and TRBJ1-6; D gene ambiguous. CDR1 and CDR2 from the germline V gene are SGHNT and YENEEA. The CDR3 is made up of 15 amino acids. The germline V and J ends were trimmed by 4 bases and 8 bases, with 15 bases remaining between them. The CDR3 is CASSSRCFMDSPLHF. The CDR3 DNA follows: TGTGCCAGCAGCTCTCGTTGCTTTATGGATTCACCCCTCCACTTT. Based on the CDR3 plus reference TRBV11-3 and TRBJ1-6, the full variable domain is EAGVVQSPRYKIIEKKQPVAFWCNPISGHNTLYWYLQNLGQGPELLIRYENEEAVDDSQLPKDRFSAERLKGVDSTLKIQPAELGDSAVYLCASSSRCFMDSPLHFGNGTRLTVT.

J is TRBJ1-5 and V is TRBV2; the D is unclear. Germline V gives CDR1 SNHLY, CDR2 FYNNEI. Trimming removed 6 bases from V and 4 bases from J, with 10 bases in between. This CDR3 comprises 13 residues. In nucleotides, the CDR3 is TGTGCCAGCAGGGGAAGAGGGAATCAGCCCCAGCATTTT. This codes for CASRGRGNQPQHF.

The CDR3 reads CASSATSGGLGTGELFF. Written as DNA, the CDR3 is TGCGCCAGCAGCGCTACTAGCGGGGGCCTTGGCACCGGGGAGCTGTTTTTT. The chain employs TRBV5-1 and TRBJ2-2; TRBD2 aligns across 11 bases. Germline CDR1 and CDR2: SGHRS and YFSETQ. The CDR3 covers 17 residues. Trimming took 4 bases from V and 4 from J; bases not matched to a gene: 9.